A selection of T cell receptor beta chains follows, all from one sample in a study of shared clonotypes between healthy human individuals. The protocol was immunoSEQ multiplex PCR, while the TCRdb copy is restricted to in-frame clones and leaves out a portion. This repertoire shows 650,000 to 750,000 clones, roughly 78% found once; its top ten account for roughly 1.8%. Sample: memory CD4+ T cells sorted from blood. The receptors shown here come from a woman in her 30s in good health. CDR3s include the opening cysteine and the closing phenylalanine or tryptophan. The D gene is left open where the match is weak. Clone size is given for some rows only: seen once, a few or many times, or a class if the clone is expanded.

V gene: TRBV12-2
J gene: TRBJ1-1
D gene: .
clone size: few
CDR3 protein: CASRLRQTEAFF
CDR3 DNA: TGTGCAAGTCGCCTAAGACAGACTGAAGCTTTCTTT

V gene: TRBV11-2
J gene: TRBJ2-7
D gene: TRBD1
clone size: once
CDR3 protein: CASSLDRGPVHEQYF
CDR3 DNA: TGTGCCAGCAGCTTGGACAGGGGTCCCGTCCACGAGCAGTACTTC

V gene: TRBV28
J gene: TRBJ2-6
D gene: .
clone size: .
CDR3 protein: CASSLFLSGPGANVLTF
CDR3 DNA: TGTGCCAGCAGTTTATTTTTATCAGGGCCTGGGGCCAACGTCCTGACTTTC

V gene: TRBV11-2
J gene: TRBJ1-3
D gene: TRBD1
clone size: .
CDR3 protein: CASSSRGASNTIYF
CDR3 DNA: TGTGCCAGCAGCTCCAGGGGGGCTAGCAACACCATATATTTT

V gene: TRBV7-8
J gene: TRBJ1-1
D gene: .
clone size: .
CDR3 protein: CASSLASTEAFF
CDR3 DNA: TGTGCCAGCAGCTTAGCGAGTACTGAAGCTTTCTTT

V gene: TRBV6-5
J gene: TRBJ2-1
D gene: .
clone size: many
CDR3 protein: CASSRSGHSYNEQFF
CDR3 DNA: TGTGCCAGCTCCAGGAGCGGGCACTCCTACAATGAGCAGTTCTTC

V gene: TRBV6-6
J gene: TRBJ2-5
D gene: .
clone size: .
CDR3 protein: CASSYRVTGETQYF
CDR3 DNA: TGTGCCAGCAGTTACAGGGTTACGGGAGAGACCCAGTACTTC

V gene: TRBV30
J gene: TRBJ2-7
D gene: .
clone size: .
CDR3 protein: CAWMSGYEQYF
CDR3 DNA: TGTGCCTGGATGAGTGGCTACGAGCAGTACTTC

V gene: TRBV10-3
J gene: TRBJ2-2
D gene: .
clone size: .
CDR3 protein: CAISDNRQLRTTGELFF
CDR3 DNA: TGTGCCATCAGTGATAACCGACAGCTTCGAACCACCGGGGAGCTGTTTTTT

V gene: TRBV5-5
J gene: TRBJ2-7
D gene: .
clone size: .
CDR3 protein: CASSVRQGYYEQYF
CDR3 DNA: TGTGCCAGCAGCGTGCGCCAGGGGTACTACGAGCAGTACTTC

V gene: TRBV5-4
J gene: TRBJ2-3
D gene: .
clone size: .
CDR3 protein: CASSLRVGQGTDTQYF
CDR3 DNA: TGTGCCAGCAGCTTGAGAGTAGGGCAGGGCACAGATACGCAGTATTTT

V gene: TRBV19
J gene: TRBJ2-3
D gene: TRBD2
clone size: .
CDR3 protein: CASSMRQSGSADTQYF
CDR3 DNA: TGTGCCAGTAGTATGAGGCAGAGCGGGAGCGCAGATACGCAGTATTTT

V gene: TRBV21-1
J gene: TRBJ1-2
D gene: .
clone size: .
CDR3 protein: CASSGEKTRAGEPGYTF
CDR3 DNA: TGTGCCAGTTCGGGCGAAAAAACGAGGGCAGGGGAGCCGGGCTACACCTTC

V gene: TRBV19
J gene: TRBJ1-3
D gene: .
clone size: .
CDR3 protein: CASKDPAYSGNTIYF
CDR3 DNA: TGTGCCAGTAAAGATCCAGCCTACTCTGGAAACACCATATATTTT

V gene: TRBV7-6
J gene: TRBJ2-1
D gene: TRBD2
clone size: .
CDR3 protein: CASSFRLAGTRNEQFF
CDR3 DNA: TGTGCCAGCAGCTTTAGGCTAGCGGGGACGAGGAATGAGCAGTTCTTC

V gene: TRBV28
J gene: TRBJ1-1
D gene: .
clone size: .
CDR3 protein: CASKPLGGGMNTEAFF
CDR3 DNA: TGTGCCAGCAAACCATTAGGGGGAGGGATGAACACTGAAGCTTTCTTT

V gene: TRBV29-1
J gene: TRBJ2-1
D gene: TRBD1
clone size: .
CDR3 protein: CSVRTGITYNEQFF
CDR3 DNA: TGCAGCGTGAGGACAGGGATCACCTACAATGAGCAGTTCTTC

V gene: TRBV30
J gene: TRBJ2-7
D gene: .
clone size: .
CDR3 protein: CAWGGTVTYEQYF
CDR3 DNA: TGTGCCTGGGGGGGCACCGTTACCTACGAGCAGTACTTC

V gene: TRBV28
J gene: TRBJ1-1
D gene: .
clone size: .
CDR3 protein: CASSLEQGAGSEAFF
CDR3 DNA: TGTGCCAGCAGTTTAGAACAGGGTGCGGGGTCTGAAGCTTTCTTT

V gene: TRBV27
J gene: TRBJ2-1
D gene: .
clone size: .
CDR3 protein: CASKRGAGNNEQFF
CDR3 DNA: TGTGCCAGCAAGAGAGGGGCGGGAAACAATGAGCAGTTCTTC

V gene: TRBV27
J gene: TRBJ2-6
D gene: .
clone size: .
CDR3 protein: CASSPLQGSGANVLTF
CDR3 DNA: TGTGCCAGCAGTCCGTTACAGGGATCTGGGGCCAACGTCCTGACTTTC

V gene: TRBV28
J gene: TRBJ2-6
D gene: .
clone size: .
CDR3 protein: CASRIAGSGANVLTF
CDR3 DNA: TGTGCCAGCAGAATTGCGGGCTCTGGGGCCAACGTCCTGACTTTC